These 20 T cell receptor beta chains share one sample of origin, sequenced in a study of preoperative IRX-2 immunotherapy in early breast cancer. Clones were read by immunoSEQ multiplex PCR, and TCRdb kept only the in-frame ones, dropping some. This sample has around 60,000 clones, with less than 95% found just once. Treatment meaning: preoperative locoregional IRX-2 cytokine immunotherapy. The sample was collected from a patient treated with IRX-2 immunotherapy. All receptors come from a human donor with breast cancer.

The CDR3 region is CASSLSRGSAYEQYF. The CDR3 nucleotides read TGTGCCAGCAGTTTATCCCGGGGATCTGCCTACGAGCAGTACTTC. V usage is TRBV27 and J usage is TRBJ2-5; perhaps TRBD2 as D (5 bases). The J call is uncertain, as TRBJ2-7 better fits the DNA end. Germline CDR1 and CDR2: MNHEY and SMNVEV (reference sequence). The CDR3 contains 15 residues.

The V and J genes are TRBV7-9 and TRBJ1-3; D not certain. Germline V CDR1 and CDR2: SEHNR, FQNEAQ (reference sequence). The CDR3 length is 16 residues. V lost 1 base and J lost 0, with 10 bases in between. The CDR3 region is CASSLVASVSGNTIYF. The CDR3 nucleotides are TGTGCCAGCAGCTTAGTGGCATCAGTCTCTGGAAACACCATATATTTT.

V gene TRBV5-1 combines with J gene TRBJ2-5, with 8 bases that match TRBD2. Germline trimming cut 0 bases from V and 5 bases from J; bases unmatched to any gene: 6. This CDR3 is 15 amino acids long. Germline values: CDR1 SGHRS, CDR2 YFSETQ. The DNA for the CDR3 is TGCGCCAGCAGCTTGGAAGCGGGGGCCGAGGAGACCCAGTACTTC. As protein: CASSLEAGAEETQYF.

The V and J genes are TRBV11-3 and TRBJ2-1, with D tentatively TRBD1 (5 bases). The CDR3 consists of 15 residues. Germline values: CDR1 SGHNT, CDR2 YENEEA. V was trimmed by 3 bases and J by 5 bases, leaving 14 bases between them. The DNA of the CDR3 is TGTGCCAGCAGCTTGGGGCAGGGTTCCAACAATGAGCAGTTCTTC. Amino acid sequence: CASSLGQGSNNEQFF.

The chain couples TRBV28 to TRBJ1-6, with TRBD1 matching over 10 bases. CDR3 length: 16 residues. CDR1 and CDR2 (germline): MDHEN, SYDVKM. Trimming took 7 bases from V and 10 from J; bases not matched to a gene: 13. The CDR3 here is CASNSPGTGVLSPLHF. DNA of the CDR3: TGTGCCAGCAATTCCCCCGGGACAGGGGTTCTGTCACCCCTCCACTTT.

The chain couples TRBV10-3 to TRBJ1-2; D ambiguous. CDR1 and CDR2 (germline): ENHRY, SYGVKD. The V and J ends lost 6 bases and 6 bases respectively, with 20 bases between them. There are 15 residues in the CDR3. CDR3 in amino acids: CAIREQARIVDGYTF. The CDR3 DNA sequence: TGTGCCATCAGGGAGCAGGCCCGAATCGTCGATGGCTACACCTTC.

This chain joins TRBV27 and TRBJ2-2; the D is unclear. Trimming stripped 2 bases from V and 14 bases from J, with 24 bases between. This CDR3 is 16 amino acids long. Germline V gene lookup returns CDR1 MNHEY and CDR2 SMNVEV (reference sequence). CDR3 bases: TGTGCCAGCAGTTTAAGTTTTAGTCGGCGGTTTGGTAAACTGTTTTTT. Amino acids: CASSLSFSRRFGKLFF.

The rearrangement links TRBV5-5 to TRBJ1-5, with D possibly TRBD1 on 5 matching bases. V dropped 1 base and J dropped 5 bases, with 10 bases sitting between them. Germline CDR1 is SGHKS and CDR2 is YYEKEE (reference sequence). The CDR3 totals 14 residues. In DNA form, the CDR3 reads TGTGCCAGCAGCTTGAGTCCGGGGGATCAGCCCCAGCATTTT. Translation gives CASSLSPGDQPQHF.

The CDR3 coding sequence is TGTGCCAGCAGTGGTCGGGGCTATGGTGAAAAACTGTTTTTT. Protein sequence: CASSGRGYGEKLFF. The V and J genes are TRBV2 and TRBJ1-4, with a tentative D call TRBD1 (5 bases). CDR1 and CDR2 from the germline V gene are SNHLY and FYNNEI. Trimming cost V 4 bases and J 7 bases, with 13 bases left between them. The CDR3 is made up of 14 amino acids.

The rearrangement joins TRBV28 to TRBJ2-6, with a weak D call TRBD2 (5 bases). The germline gives CDR1 MDHEN, CDR2 SYDVKM. The CDR3 has 15 amino acids. The V gene lost 5 bases and the J gene lost 2 bases, with 10 bases spanning the gap. For the CDR3, the DNA is TGTGCCAGCAGTCGGTGGGGAGCTGGGGCCAACGTCCTGACTTTC. Its translation: CASSRWGAGANVLTF.

V is TRBV5-1 and J is TRBJ2-5; D remains unclear. This CDR3 region has 13 residues. The germline CDR1 and CDR2 sequences are SGHRS and YFSETQ. The V gene lost 0 bases and the J gene lost 9 bases, with 12 bases spanning the gap. The DNA for the CDR3 is TGCGCCAGCAGCTTGGTGACGGACGGAGCCCAGTACTTC. Protein product: CASSLVTDGAQYF. Supplemented by reference TRBV5-1 and TRBJ2-5, the full variable domain reads KAGVTQTPRYLIKTRGQQVTLSCSPISGHRSVSWYQQTPGQGLQFLFEYFSETQRNKGNFPGRFSGRQFSNSRSEMNVSTLELGDSALYLCASSLVTDGAQYFGPGTRLLVL.

The rearrangement joins TRBV6-1 to TRBJ1-1; D uncertain. Trimming took 5 bases from V and 3 from J, leaving 13 bases between them. The germline CDR1 and CDR2 sequences are MNHNS and SASEGT. This CDR3 region has 14 residues. CDR3: CASSRHREDTEAFF. The CDR3 DNA reads as TGTGCCAGCAGTCGACACCGGGAAGACACTGAAGCTTTCTTT.

This clone showed up just once. The gene calls are TRBV29-1 and TRBJ2-3; TRBD2 matches 16 bases. Looked up from germline, CDR1 is SQVTM and CDR2 is ANQGSEA. After removal of 7 bases from V and 2 bases from J, the junction contained 12 bases not matched to a gene. The CDR3 loop spans 18 amino acids. In nucleotides, the CDR3 is TGCAGCGGCCGGGGACTAGCGGGAGGGAAGGATTACACAGATACGCAGTATTTT. It specifies CSGRGLAGGKDYTDTQYF.

The V call is TRBV7-9, the J call TRBJ2-5; the D gene could be TRBD1 or TRBD2 (5 bases each). CDR1 and CDR2 from the germline V gene are SEHNR and FQNEAQ (reference sequence). Trimming took off 3 bases at V and 3 bases at J, with 11 bases between the two ends. The CDR3 covers 14 residues. The CDR3 protein is CASSFGTGKETQYF. DNA of the CDR3: TGTGCCAGCAGCTTCGGGACCGGGAAAGAGACCCAGTACTTC. The whole variable domain, filled in from reference TRBV7-9 and TRBJ2-5, reads DTGVSQNPRHKITKRGQNVTFRCDPISEHNRLYWYRQTLGQGPEFLTYFQNEAQLEKSRLLSDRFSAERPKGSFSTLEIQRTEQGDSAMYLCASSFGTGKETQYFGPGTRLLVL.

The chain is built from TRBV5-8 and TRBJ1-4, with D maybe TRBD1 (5 bases). V lost 2 bases, J lost 5 bases, and 13 bases lay in between. The germline gives CDR1 SGHTS, CDR2 YDEGEE. The CDR3 has 15 residues. The CDR3 is CASSFGGQGNEKLFF. CDR3 DNA sequence: TGTGCCAGCAGCTTTGGTGGTCAGGGAAATGAAAAACTGTTTTTT.

This clone appeared once. The chain is built from TRBV5-1 and TRBJ2-1; the D gene could be TRBD1 or TRBD2 (5 bases each). Germline assignment: CDR1 SGHRS and CDR2 YFSETQ. Trimming left V 2 bases short and J 5 bases short, with 11 bases between. This CDR3 region has 14 residues. The CDR3 loop is CASSFGDPNNEQFF. Here the CDR3 DNA reads TGCGCCAGCAGCTTTGGGGACCCTAACAATGAGCAGTTCTTC.

This chain joins TRBV6-6 and TRBJ2-4, with D tentatively TRBD1 (5 bases). This CDR3 contains 12 residues. Trimming shortened V by 5 bases and J by 4 bases, and 6 bases separated the two germline ends. Germline V gives CDR1 MNHNY, CDR2 SVGAGI (reference sequence). DNA for the CDR3: TGTGCCAGCAGTCCAGGGAAAAACATTCAGTACTTC. This gives the protein CASSPGKNIQYF.

Only one count was recorded for this clone. This chain connects TRBV6-1 to TRBJ2-1; 10 bases are a match to TRBD2. The junction had 5 bases not matched to a gene; V was cut back by 3 bases and J by 0 bases. CDR3 length: 17 residues. Germline V gene sequence: CDR1 MNHNS, CDR2 SASEGT. The CDR3 DNA reads as TGTGCCAGCAGTGACCCGGGACTAGCGAGCTCCTACAATGAGCAGTTCTTC. This translates into CASSDPGLASSYNEQFF.

This clone has just one count. This chain joins TRBV28 and TRBJ2-5, with D maybe TRBD2 (5 bases). CDR1 and CDR2 from the germline V gene are MDHEN and SYDVKM. This CDR3 region has 15 residues. Trimming cost V 4 bases and J 5 bases, with 17 bases left between them. The CDR3 DNA reads as TGTGCCAGCAGTTCCCAACTAGGAGGAGAGGAGACCCAGTACTTC. Translation gives CASSSQLGGEETQYF. Supplemented by reference TRBV28 and TRBJ2-5, the full variable domain reads DVKVTQSSRYLVKRTGEKVFLECVQDMDHENMFWYRQDPGLGLRLIYFSYDVKMKEKGDIPEGYSVSREKKERFSLILESASTNQTSMYLCASSSQLGGEETQYFGPGTRLLVL.

This clone came up a few times. The chain employs TRBV2 and TRBJ2-1; D uncertain. Germline V lookup: CDR1 SNHLY, CDR2 FYNNEI. This CDR3 is built from 14 residues. V shed 6 bases and J shed 2 bases, with 11 bases lying between them. CDR3 sequence (DNA): TGTGCCAGCAGAGCGAGTATAACCTACAATGAGCAGTTCTTC. Translated, it gives CASRASITYNEQFF.